These 32 T cell receptor beta chains were sequenced from one sample in a study of cytomegalovirus exposure and HLA in healthy donors. The PCR contained 60 Vbeta and 13 Jbeta primers. Measured with immunoSEQ multiplex PCR; TCRdb has only the in-frame clones, and not every one. The sample includes 100,000 to 150,000 clones, around 80% of them seen just once. Sequencing input: PBMCs. These receptors were obtained from a woman aged 40 to 50 in good health and CMV-seronegative.

The chain uses TRBV6-7 and TRBJ1-2, with 12 bases identical to TRBD1. TRBV6-7 is recorded as an ORF, its role being uncertain. V lost 6 bases, J lost 6 bases, and 14 bases stayed unmatched. This CDR3 is built from 17 residues. CDR3 amino acids: CASSPRPRDRGPDGYTF. CDR3 in DNA: TGTGCCAGCAGCCCCCGCCCTCGGGACAGGGGGCCGGATGGCTACACCTTC.

This clone was counted only a few times. The same CDR3 is also encoded by other DNA sequences in this sample. The chain employs TRBV7-2 and TRBJ2-3; tentative D call: TRBD1 (6 bases). Germline CDR1 is SGHTA and CDR2 is FQGNSA. Trimming stripped 1 base from V and 3 bases from J, with 11 bases between. The CDR3 length is 15 residues. The CDR3 DNA sequence: TGTGCCAGCAGCTTAGAGGGCAGGGGAACAGATACGCAGTATTTT. This gives the protein CASSLEGRGTDTQYF.

CDR3 protein: CATSRGLQGAPGYTF. The DNA of the CDR3 is TGTGCCACCAGCAGAGGATTACAGGGGGCGCCGGGCTACACCTTC. V usage is TRBV15 and J usage is TRBJ1-2; 9 bases match TRBD1. Unmatched junction bases numbered 8, after V lost 1 base and J lost 8 bases. This CDR3 comprises 15 residues. Germline V gene data show CDR1 as LNHNV and CDR2 as YYDKDF (reference sequence).

The chain combines TRBV12-5 with TRBJ2-7; the D gene is possibly TRBD1 (5 bases). The CDR3 consists of 12 residues. V was shortened by 4 bases and J by 6 bases, with 10 bases between the two germline ends. Germline CDR1 reads LGHNT; CDR2 reads FRNRAP. DNA for the CDR3: TGTGCTAGTGGTTCTCAGGGTAGCGAGCAGTACTTC. As protein: CASGSQGSEQYF.

The chain uses TRBV10-3 and TRBJ2-1, with a tentative D call TRBD2 (7 bases). Germline V gene data show CDR1 as ENHRY and CDR2 as SYGVKD. Trimming took 8 bases from V and 0 from J, leaving 14 bases between them. This CDR3 contains 15 residues. CDR3 nucleotides: TGTGCCATCCAAGAGGGGGGGAGCTCCTACAATGAGCAGTTCTTC. As protein: CAIQEGGSSYNEQFF.

J is TRBJ1-1 and V is TRBV4-3, with a tentative D call TRBD1 (5 bases). The CDR3 runs to 17 residues. Germline CDR1 LGHNA, CDR2 YSLEER. V lost 0 bases to trimming and J lost 1 base, with 15 bases between them. DNA of the CDR3: TGCGCCAGCAGCCAAGATTTGTCGGCAGGGTGGAACACTGAAGCTTTCTTT. Translation gives CASSQDLSAGWNTEAFF.

The rearrangement uses TRBV4-3 and TRBJ2-1, with 9 bases aligning to TRBD2. Germline V gene data show CDR1 as LGHNA and CDR2 as YSLEER. V was clipped by 1 base and J by 1 base; unmatched bases: 8. The CDR3 covers 18 residues. This CDR3 is CASSQGPAGGPSYNEQFF. The CDR3, as DNA: TGCGCCAGCAGCCAAGGGCCTGCGGGGGGGCCTTCCTACAATGAGCAGTTCTTC.

The chain has TRBV6-6 and TRBJ1-1; D ambiguous. This CDR3 region has 13 residues. Germline CDR1 MNHNY, CDR2 SVGAGI (reference sequence). Trimming left V 6 bases short and J 0 bases short, with 8 bases between. CDR3 coding DNA: TGTGCCAGCAGCCAACGAGTGAACACTGAAGCTTTCTTT. It translates to CASSQRVNTEAFF.

V and J are TRBV28 and TRBJ2-7, with 13 bases aligning to TRBD2. CDR3 length: 15 amino acids. V shed 7 bases, J shed 5 bases, and the junction held 8 bases outside the gene matches. CDR1 and CDR2 (germline): MDHEN, SYDVKM. The CDR3 DNA sequence: TGTGCCAGCACCATCAGGACTAGCGGGAGCCACGAGCAGTACTTC. It yields the protein CASTIRTSGSHEQYF.

The chain combines TRBV10-2 with TRBJ1-2, with 10 positions matching TRBD1. After removal of 0 bases from V and 4 bases from J, the junction contained 11 bases not matched to a gene. This CDR3 region has 18 residues. CDR1 and CDR2 (germline): WSHSY, SAAADI. CDR3 in amino acids: CASSESRDRGDPGYGYTF. For the CDR3, the DNA is TGCGCCAGCAGTGAGTCTCGGGACAGGGGTGACCCGGGCTATGGCTACACCTTC.

The chain combines TRBV18 with TRBJ1-2; D uncertain. V lost 2 bases and J lost 3, with 7 bases in between. Germline loops: CDR1 KGHSH, CDR2 LQKENI. The CDR3 runs 13 residues. The CDR3 sequence: CASSPDGDYGYTF. CDR3 DNA sequence: TGTGCCAGCTCACCAGACGGAGACTATGGCTACACCTTC.

This clone was recorded once. The chain couples TRBV7-9 to TRBJ1-5; 8 positions match TRBD1. In germline, CDR1 is SEHNR, CDR2 FQNEAQ (reference sequence). The CDR3 has 13 residues. The ends lost 6 bases at V and 2 bases at J; junction bases unmatched: 0. The CDR3 bases are TGTGCCAGCAGGGGACAGGGCAATCAGCCCCAGCATTTT. Protein: CASRGQGNQPQHF. Using reference TRBV7-9 and TRBJ1-5 for the parts outside the CDR3, the full variable domain is DTGVSQNPRHKITKRGQNVTFRCDPISEHNRLYWYRQTLGQGPEFLTYFQNEAQLEKSRLLSDRFSAERPKGSFSTLEIQRTEQGDSAMYLCASRGQGNQPQHFGDGTRLSIL.

The chain joins TRBV6-5 to TRBJ2-5; TRBD2 aligns across 7 bases. This CDR3 spans 15 amino acids. Germline CDR1 MNHEY, CDR2 SVGAGI. Trimming removed 2 bases from V and 2 bases from J; junction bases left unmatched: 5. CDR3 DNA: TGTGCCAGCAGTTACGGGCCGGGGGGACAAGAGACCCAGTACTTC. As protein: CASSYGPGGQETQYF.

The genes are TRBV2 and TRBJ2-3; possible D gene TRBD1, 7 bases. The CDR3 is 16 residues long. The V gene's germline CDR1 is SNHLY and CDR2 FYNNEI. V was trimmed by 3 bases and J by 3 bases, leaving 16 bases between them. The CDR3 bases are TGTGCCAGCAGTGAGAGCATGACAGGGAGGACAGATACGCAGTATTTT. As protein: CASSESMTGRTDTQYF.

This clone has just one count. The chain combines TRBV19 with TRBJ2-6; D perhaps matches TRBD2 (6 bases). The CDR3 is 14 amino acids. The ends were cut back, 7 bases at V and 4 bases at J, with 11 bases in the middle. Germline loops: CDR1 LNHDA, CDR2 SQIVND (reference sequence). CDR3 region: CASTPRGGANVLTF. The DNA of the CDR3 is TGTGCCAGTACCCCGCGGGGAGGGGCCAACGTCCTGACTTTC.

This clone was seen a handful of times. The rearrangement uses TRBV10-3 and TRBJ1-1, with TRBD1 matching over 7 bases. The germline gives CDR1 ENHRY, CDR2 SYGVKD. The CDR3 runs 14 residues. Unmatched junction bases numbered 7, after V lost 9 bases and J lost 0 bases. The CDR3 protein is CAIGGQSLNTEAFF. The CDR3 DNA reads TGTGCCATTGGGGGACAGTCGTTGAACACTGAAGCTTTCTTT.

This chain uses TRBV7-2 with TRBJ2-2; a weak D match, TRBD2 (5 bases). The CDR3 length is 13 residues. The V gene lost 3 bases and the J gene lost 7 bases, with 9 bases spanning the gap. CDR1 and CDR2 from the germline V gene are SGHTA and FQGNSA. The CDR3 bases are TGTGCCAGCAGCTTCCTCGGGGACGGGGAGCTGTTTTTT. Protein sequence: CASSFLGDGELFF.

This sequence joins TRBV7-8 and TRBJ2-7; D unclear. V lost 4 bases and J lost 0, with 13 bases in between. The germline gives CDR1 SGHVS, CDR2 FQNEAQ. The CDR3 consists of 15 residues. The DNA of the CDR3 is TGTGCCAGCAGCTCTCTAGGCGGAAGCTCCTACGAGCAGTACTTC. This translates into CASSSLGGSSYEQYF.

The chain uses TRBV28 and TRBJ2-7, with 10 bases that match TRBD1. The V and J ends lost 6 bases and 4 bases, in that order; junction bases with no gene match: 9. Germline CDR1 MDHEN, CDR2 SYDVKM. The CDR3 has 15 amino acids. The DNA for the CDR3 is TGTGCCAGCAGCCCCCCTCGACAGGGGGCTTACGAGCAGTACTTC. Protein product: CASSPPRQGAYEQYF.

The genes are TRBV5-4 and TRBJ1-5; tentatively, D is TRBD1 (6 bases). The CDR3 is 15 residues long. Trimming pared 4 bases from V and 5 bases from J, leaving 16 bases between. The germline CDR1 and CDR2 sequences are SGHNT and YYREEE (reference sequence). CDR3 coding DNA: TGTGCCAGCAGCCGAGGGGGGGCTAGGGATCAGCCCCAGCATTTT. Translation gives CASSRGGARDQPQHF. The variable domain in full, with the rest retrieved from reference TRBV5-4 and TRBJ1-5, is ETGVTQSPTHLIKTRGQQVTLRCSSQSGHNTVSWYQQALGQGPQFIFQYYREEENGRGNFPPRFSGLQFPNYSSELNVNALELDDSALYLCASSRGGARDQPQHFGDGTRLSIL.

CDR3 in DNA: TGTGCCAGCCAAATCGGAGTCGGTGAGCAGTTCTTC. Translation: CASQIGVGEQFF. This rearrangement joins TRBV2 to TRBJ2-1; no firm D call. CDR1 and CDR2 from the germline V gene are SNHLY and FYNNEI. The CDR3 runs 12 residues. V was pared by 8 bases and J by 9 bases, with 14 bases between.

This chain uses TRBV27 with TRBJ1-1; 7 bases align to TRBD1. Trimming took 5 bases from V and 12 from J; bases not matched to a gene: 12. The CDR3 is 13 amino acids. Germline CDR1 is MNHEY and CDR2 is SMNVEV (reference sequence). The CDR3: CASSSRDSIQTFF. CDR3 sequence (DNA): TGTGCCAGCAGTAGCCGGGACAGCATCCAAACTTTCTTT.

The chain recombines TRBV6-6 with TRBJ1-1; D is unresolved. This CDR3 spans 13 amino acids. The germline V gene encodes CDR1 MNHNY and CDR2 SVGAGI (reference sequence). V gave up 7 bases and J gave up 3 bases, with 12 bases separating them. CDR3 nucleotide sequence: TGTGCCAGCATTCTGGCCGGGGACACTGAAGCTTTCTTT. This translates into CASILAGDTEAFF.

V is TRBV11-2 and J is TRBJ2-7; no clear D. Per the germline V gene, CDR1 is SGHAT and CDR2 is FQNNGV. The CDR3 has 13 residues. V lost 5 bases and J 5 bases, leaving 13 bases between the germline ends. The CDR3 sequence: CASSPRWANEQYF. CDR3 sequence (DNA): TGTGCCAGCAGCCCCCGATGGGCCAACGAGCAGTACTTC.

The chain couples TRBV6-1 to TRBJ1-1, with 9 bases aligning to TRBD1. J lost 4 bases, V lost 4 bases, and 7 bases had no gene match. The CDR3 consists of 15 residues. CDR1 and CDR2 (germline): MNHNS, SASEGT. CDR3 region: CASSAMTGGVTEAFF. For the CDR3, the DNA is TGTGCCAGCAGTGCTATGACAGGGGGTGTCACTGAAGCTTTCTTT.

Comments on this clone: A read error may account for a junction end that differs from germline. V gene TRBV5-1 combines with J gene TRBJ1-2; TRBD1 might be the D (6 bases). The CDR3 extends over 15 amino acids. The germline V gene encodes CDR1 SGHRS and CDR2 YFSETQ. The CDR3 DNA reads as TGCGCCAGCAGCTTGTCCGGAGGGGGGGACTATGGCTACCCCTTC. This encodes CASSLSGGGDYGYPF.

The DNA of the CDR3 is TGTGCCAGCAGCTTTGGCACAGCTAACTATGGCTACACCTTC. Translated, it gives CASSFGTANYGYTF. The V and J genes are TRBV5-4 and TRBJ1-2; unclear D gene. The CDR3 has 14 residues. Germline V CDR1 and CDR2: SGHNT, YYREEE (reference sequence). The V end lost 2 bases, the J end lost 0 bases, and 8 bases lay between the germline ends.

The rearrangement joins TRBV28 to TRBJ2-1, with 10 positions matching TRBD2. The V and J ends lost 3 bases and 6 bases, in that order; junction bases with no gene match: 5. This CDR3 contains 15 residues. CDR1 and CDR2 (germline): MDHEN, SYDVKM. DNA for the CDR3: TGTGCCAGCAGTTTGGCGCTAGCGGGGGTCAATGAGCAGTTCTTC. It translates to CASSLALAGVNEQFF.

The chain uses TRBV28 and TRBJ2-3; 11 nucleotides line up with TRBD2. Germline V CDR1 and CDR2: MDHEN, SYDVKM. Germline trimming cut 5 bases from V and 3 bases from J; bases unmatched to any gene: 16. The CDR3 has 19 residues. The CDR3 bases are TGTGCCAGCAGTACCCCCGGGGTAGCGGGAGGGATGAAGACAGATACGCAGTATTTT. The encoded protein is CASSTPGVAGGMKTDTQYF. Using reference TRBV28 and TRBJ2-3 for the parts outside the CDR3, the full variable domain is DVKVTQSSRYLVKRTGEKVFLECVQDMDHENMFWYRQDPGLGLRLIYFSYDVKMKEKGDIPEGYSVSREKKERFSLILESASTNQTSMYLCASSTPGVAGGMKTDTQYFGPGTRLTVL.

CDR3 sequence: CASSPAGGRAWSYEQYF. In nucleotides, the CDR3 is TGTGCCAGCAGCCCAGCGGGAGGGAGGGCCTGGTCCTACGAGCAGTACTTC. The rearrangement joins TRBV7-9 to TRBJ2-7; 10 nucleotides agree with TRBD2. J was trimmed by 1 base and V by 5 bases; bases with no gene match: 11. The CDR3 has 17 amino acids. From germline, CDR1 is SEHNR and CDR2 FQNEAQ (reference sequence).

The chain has TRBV19 and TRBJ2-6; D is uncertain. The length of the CDR3 is 16 residues. Looked up from germline, CDR1 is LNHDA and CDR2 is SQIVND (reference sequence). Trimming removed 4 bases at V and 0 bases at J, with 10 bases between. The DNA of the CDR3 is TGTGCCAGTAGTAGTACGAGGAGCTCTGGGGCCAACGTCCTGACTTTC. Protein sequence: CASSSTRSSGANVLTF.

About this clone: The identical CDR3 is also encoded by other nucleotide sequences in the sample. The chain has TRBV29-1 and TRBJ1-1; D may be TRBD1 (5 bases). The V end was cut by 1 base, the J end by 4 bases, with 19 bases between. The CDR3 has 16 residues. The V gene's germline CDR1 is SQVTM and CDR2 ANQGSEA. CDR3 sequence: CSVEVAHGGRGTEAFF. The CDR3 bases are TGCAGCGTTGAAGTCGCACACGGGGGAAGGGGCACTGAAGCTTTCTTT.